This passage covers 29 T cell receptor beta chains from one sample sequenced in a study of beta chain features in type 1 diabetes listed by TCRdb under 2018. Antigens of these TCRs are unknown. Results the study describes overall, beyond this receptor: Type 1 diabetes patients showed a moderate but significant shortening of TCRB CDR3 length in all four CD4+ subsets.

Libraries were constructed by the immunoSEQ multiplex PCR assay. The entire amount of isolated RNA was reverse transcribed using the High Capacity cDNA Reverse Transcription Kit, so the sequenced TCRB transcripts were expressed ones. TCRdb took this table from immuneACCESS and kept in-frame rearrangements with V and J called. Such tables lack part of the clones; where checked against another copy, unresolved V genes explain under half of the gap, and the rest is unexplained. The sample includes roughly 300,000 clones, with approximately 15% observed a single time. The ten largest clonotypes hold approximately 0.015% of the sample. The source material was naive CD4+ T cells from blood. This specimen's cell subset or site label, per the study, means: true naive CD4+ T cells. Source of these receptors: a man aged 25 to 45 with type 1 diabetes.

The CDR3 DNA reads TGTGCCAGCAGTTCGGGACAGTTATATCAGCCCCAGCATTTT. It translates to CASSSGQLYQPQHF. This chain uses TRBV27 with TRBJ1-5; 7 nucleotides match TRBD1. CDR3 length: 14 residues. Germline V gene sequence: CDR1 MNHEY, CDR2 SMNVEV (reference sequence). The V segment lost 4 bases and the J segment 5 bases; nucleotides outside the gene matches: 5.

This clone turned up a few times. V and J are TRBV7-2 and TRBJ1-5; no definite D call. The germline V gene has CDR1 SGHTA and CDR2 FQGNSA. The CDR3 is made up of 14 amino acids. Trimming took 1 base from V and 2 from J, leaving 6 bases between them. This CDR3 is CASSLESGNQPQHF. In nucleotides, the CDR3 is TGTGCCAGCAGCTTAGAATCCGGCAATCAGCCCCAGCATTTT.

This clone was seen a handful of times. The chain couples TRBV27 to TRBJ2-3; D possibly corresponds to TRBD1 (5 bases). Germline assignment: CDR1 MNHEY and CDR2 SMNVEV (reference sequence). CDR3 size: 13 residues. V dropped 2 bases and J dropped 7 bases, with 10 bases sitting between them. CDR3 sequence reads: CASSLRGRNTQYF. The DNA for the CDR3 is TGTGCCAGCAGTTTAAGGGGTAGAAATACGCAGTATTTT.

The chain links TRBV29-1 to TRBJ2-5; tentatively, D is TRBD1 (5 bases). CDR3 length equals 17 residues. V lost 3 bases to trimming and J lost 1 base, with 21 bases between them. Germline assignment: CDR1 SQVTM and CDR2 ANQGSEA. CDR3 sequence (DNA): TGCAGCGTTGATGAGCCAGGGAAGGGGTGGGGCCAAGAGACCCAGTACTTC. Encoded protein: CSVDEPGKGWGQETQYF. The whole variable domain, filled in from reference TRBV29-1 and TRBJ2-5, reads SAVISQKPSRDICQRGTSLTIQCQVDSQVTMMFWYRQQPGQSLTLIATANQGSEATYESGFVIDKFPISRPNLTFSTLTVSNMSPEDSSIYLCSVDEPGKGWGQETQYFGPGTRLLVL.

The chain carries TRBV29-1 and TRBJ2-7; no firm D call. CDR1 is SQVTM and CDR2 is ANQGSEA in the germline V gene. This CDR3 is built from 14 residues. With 4 bases removed from V and 6 bases from J, the gap between germline ends came to 19 bases. The CDR3 is CSVVIGSPFGEQYF. CDR3 bases: TGCAGCGTTGTGATCGGGTCGCCCTTTGGCGAGCAGTACTTC.

This clone showed up just a few times. Here the CDR3 reads CASSPIETGGDGYTF. The CDR3 DNA sequence: TGTGCCAGCTCACCGATTGAGACAGGGGGTGATGGCTACACCTTC. The rearrangement uses TRBV18 and TRBJ1-2; 9 bases match TRBD1. The J segment lost 6 bases and the V segment lost 3 bases, leaving 8 bases of the junction unmatched. There are 15 residues in the CDR3. Per the germline V gene, CDR1 is KGHSH and CDR2 is LQKENI.

This clone has a handful of counts. The rearrangement joins TRBV5-1 to TRBJ2-3; 9 bases are a match to TRBD1. In germline, CDR1 is SGHRS, CDR2 YFSETQ. The V and J ends lost 3 bases and 4 bases, in that order; junction bases with no gene match: 3. The CDR3 sequence is 14 residues long. DNA for the CDR3: TGCGCCAGCAGCTCACAGGGGGCCGCAGATACGCAGTATTTT. This gives the protein CASSSQGAADTQYF.

This clone was seen more than once but under ten times. Different DNA sequences within this sample yield the same CDR3. The V call is TRBV18, the J call TRBJ1-1; TRBD1 is a possible D gene (5 bases). The CDR3 runs to 14 residues. Looked up from germline, CDR1 is KGHSH and CDR2 is LQKENI. V lost 3 bases and J 2 bases, leaving 10 bases between the germline ends. The CDR3 is CASSPQGQNTEAFF. CDR3 in DNA: TGTGCCAGCTCACCGCAGGGCCAAAACACTGAAGCTTTCTTT.

This clone was counted only a few times. The chain couples TRBV4-3 to TRBJ2-7, with 8 bases that match TRBD2. The CDR3 contains 16 residues. V was pared by 1 base and J by 0 bases, with 5 bases of the junction left unmatched. CDR1 and CDR2 (germline): LGHNA, YSLEER. CDR3 coding DNA: TGCGCCAGCAGCCAAGGGGTGGCGGGAGGCTCCTACGAGCAGTACTTC. Translating it yields CASSQGVAGGSYEQYF.

CDR3 loop: CASSAFSSGANVLTF. CDR3 bases: TGTGCCAGCAGCGCCTTTAGCTCTGGGGCCAACGTCCTGACTTTC. This chain connects TRBV9 to TRBJ2-6; D is uncertain. CDR1 SGDLS and CDR2 YYNGEE come from the germline V gene. V was cut by 3 bases and J by 0 bases, with 7 bases left in between. This CDR3 comprises 15 residues.

V gene TRBV11-2 combines with J gene TRBJ2-5, with no clear D. CDR1 and CDR2 (germline): SGHAT, FQNNGV. This CDR3 has 14 amino acids. Trimming cost V 4 bases and J 2 bases, with 11 bases left between them. CDR3 nucleotide sequence: TGTGCCAGCAGCTGGCGCTGGGCACAAGAGACCCAGTACTTC. Amino acids: CASSWRWAQETQYF.

This clone was observed a handful of times. V and J are TRBV7-2 and TRBJ1-5; 8 bases map to TRBD1. The J segment lost 5 bases and the V segment lost 6 bases, leaving 3 bases of the junction unmatched. Germline lookup yields CDR1 SGHTA and CDR2 FQGNSA. The CDR3 loop spans 13 amino acids. The CDR3 region has the DNA TGTGCCAGCAGACCGGACAGGGATCAGCCCCAGCATTTT. Translating gives CASRPDRDQPQHF.

J is TRBJ2-5 and V is TRBV4-3; possibly TRBD1 for D (6 bases). Trimming took 4 bases from V and 5 from J, leaving 14 bases between them. CDR3 size: 14 residues. The germline V gene encodes CDR1 LGHNA and CDR2 YSLEER. The CDR3 bases are TGCGCCAGCAGCCCGGGTCAGGGGATGGAGACCCAGTACTTC. Encoded protein: CASSPGQGMETQYF.

The chain combines TRBV28 with TRBJ2-5, with TRBD1 matching over 7 bases. The CDR3 spans 14 residues. V lost 8 bases and J lost 2; bases outside the gene matches: 8. From germline, CDR1 is MDHEN and CDR2 SYDVKM. Written as DNA, the CDR3 is TGTGCCAGCGGCAGGGGGAATACTCAAGAGACCCAGTACTTC. This encodes CASGRGNTQETQYF. The full variable domain, rest sourced from reference TRBV28 and TRBJ2-5, is DVKVTQSSRYLVKRTGEKVFLECVQDMDHENMFWYRQDPGLGLRLIYFSYDVKMKEKGDIPEGYSVSREKKERFSLILESASTNQTSMYLCASGRGNTQETQYFGPGTRLLVL.

The chain recombines TRBV29-1 with TRBJ2-5, with D possibly matching TRBD2 (5 bases). The J call may be wrong; the DNA end is better matched by TRBJ2-7. The CDR3 has 12 residues. Germline V gives CDR1 SQVTM, CDR2 ANQGSEA. CDR3 amino acids: CSVRGLTYEQYF. CDR3 DNA: TGCAGCGTCCGGGGTCTTACCTACGAGCAGTACTTC.

The chain uses TRBV7-2 and TRBJ2-5; 10 bases align to TRBD2. J gave up 4 bases and V 2 bases, and 7 bases lay outside the gene matches. From germline, CDR1 is SGHTA and CDR2 FQGNSA. The CDR3 has 16 residues. The DNA of the CDR3 is TGTGCCAGCAGCTTACGGCTAGCGGGAGATCGAGAGACCCAGTACTTC. Translation: CASSLRLAGDRETQYF.

J is TRBJ2-2 and V is TRBV18; weak D call: TRBD2 (5 bases). CDR1 is KGHSH and CDR2 is LQKENI in the germline V gene. CDR3 length equals 15 residues. The V gene lost 2 bases and the J gene lost 5 bases, with 12 bases spanning the gap. CDR3 region: CASSPVPRETGELFF. The CDR3 DNA reads TGTGCCAGCTCACCAGTACCAAGGGAGACCGGGGAGCTGTTTTTT.

This clone was seen more than once but under ten times. The chain links TRBV30 to TRBJ2-5; D is uncertain. The germline gives CDR1 GTSNPN, CDR2 SVGIG (reference sequence). The CDR3 covers 12 residues. Trimming took off 4 bases at V and 0 bases at J, with 6 bases between the two ends. The CDR3 bases are TGTGCCTGGACTAGTTACCAAGAGACCCAGTACTTC. Translation: CAWTSYQETQYF.

The V and J genes are TRBV5-4 and TRBJ2-7, with a weak D call TRBD2 (6 bases). CDR1 and CDR2 from the germline V gene are SGHNT and YYREEE (reference sequence). With 0 bases removed from V and 6 bases from J, the gap between germline ends came to 13 bases. CDR3 length: 14 amino acids. The CDR3 reads CASSLEVGGSEQYF. The CDR3 nucleotides read TGTGCCAGCAGCTTGGAGGTGGGGGGTAGCGAGCAGTACTTC. Complete variable domain (other parts from reference TRBV5-4 and TRBJ2-7): ETGVTQSPTHLIKTRGQQVTLRCSSQSGHNTVSWYQQALGQGPQFIFQYYREEENGRGNFPPRFSGLQFPNYSSELNVNALELDDSALYLCASSLEVGGSEQYFGPGTRLTVT.

V and J are TRBV19 and TRBJ2-3, with D possibly matching TRBD2 (6 bases). The CDR3 covers 15 residues. Germline CDR1 reads LNHDA; CDR2 reads SQIVND (reference sequence). The ends were cut back, 5 bases at V and 4 bases at J, with 16 bases in the middle. The CDR3 DNA sequence: TGTGCCAGTAGTCCCTCGGGGGTTAACTCAGATACGCAGTATTTT. The encoded protein is CASSPSGVNSDTQYF.

This clone was observed a handful of times. The chain recombines TRBV7-9 with TRBJ2-1, with D tentatively TRBD2 (5 bases). Per the germline V gene, CDR1 is SEHNR and CDR2 is FQNEAQ (reference sequence). The CDR3 length is 14 residues. The germline V and J ends were trimmed by 3 bases and 3 bases, with 9 bases remaining between them. The CDR3 sequence is CASSFGGDYNEQFF. The CDR3, as DNA: TGTGCCAGCAGCTTTGGAGGAGACTACAATGAGCAGTTCTTC.

This clone has only a few counts. The genes are TRBV15 and TRBJ2-3, with 7 bases identical to TRBD2. The CDR3 covers 14 residues. Germline V gives CDR1 LNHNV, CDR2 YYDKDF (reference sequence). With V trimmed by 1 base and J by 8 bases, 6 bases remained unmatched. This CDR3 is CATSRGVWEGTQYF. The DNA for the CDR3 is TGTGCCACCAGCAGAGGAGTTTGGGAGGGTACGCAGTATTTT. Drawing the rest from reference TRBV15 and TRBJ2-3, the complete variable domain is DAMVIQNPRYQVTQFGKPVTLSCSQTLNHNVMYWYQQKSSQAPKLLFHYYDKDFNNEADTPDNFQSRRPNTSFCFLDIRSPGLGDTAMYLCATSRGVWEGTQYFGPGTRLTVL.

The chain joins TRBV7-9 to TRBJ1-4; D possibly corresponds to TRBD1 (6 bases). V was clipped by 5 bases and J by 8 bases, with 18 bases between them. Germline CDR1 and CDR2: SEHNR and FQNEAQ (reference sequence). This CDR3 has 15 residues. The chain's CDR3 is CASSEQGLVREKLFF. CDR3 DNA sequence: TGTGCCAGCAGCGAACAGGGTTTAGTTCGGGAAAAACTGTTTTTT.

In this sample, this clone turned up a few times. J is TRBJ2-5 and V is TRBV6-5; D ambiguous. With 6 bases removed from V and 5 bases from J, the gap between germline ends came to 13 bases. This CDR3 has 13 amino acids. Germline V CDR1 and CDR2: MNHEY, SVGAGI. The CDR3 bases are TGTGCCAGCAGGGCACTAAATGAGGAGACCCAGTACTTC. Protein sequence: CASRALNEETQYF.

This clone appeared once. The chain links TRBV6-5 to TRBJ2-7; D might be TRBD1 (6 bases). The V gene's germline CDR1 is MNHEY and CDR2 SVGAGI. V was trimmed by 5 bases and J by 10 bases, leaving 24 bases between them. The CDR3 is 15 residues long. DNA of the CDR3: TGTGCCAGCAGTCCACTAATCCGGGACAAGGACCGCCAGTACTTC. This sequence encodes CASSPLIRDKDRQYF.

The gene calls are TRBV2 and TRBJ2-2; 7 bases align to TRBD2. Germline assignment: CDR1 SNHLY and CDR2 FYNNEI. V gave up 4 bases and J gave up 5 bases; unmatched junction bases: 4. The CDR3 is made up of 14 amino acids. The CDR3 region is CASSVLAVTGELFF. CDR3 nucleotide sequence: TGTGCCAGCAGTGTTCTAGCGGTAACCGGGGAGCTGTTTTTT.

In this sample, this clone turned up a few times. The V call is TRBV5-4, the J call TRBJ2-3; tentatively, D is TRBD1 (5 bases). Germline values: CDR1 SGHNT, CDR2 YYREEE (reference sequence). The V end lost 3 bases, the J end lost 4 bases, and 6 bases lay between the germline ends. The CDR3 totals 12 residues. CDR3 region: CASSWGADTQYF. Here the CDR3 DNA reads TGTGCCAGCAGCTGGGGCGCAGATACGCAGTATTTT. The complete variable domain, with remaining parts taken from reference TRBV5-4 and TRBJ2-3, reads ETGVTQSPTHLIKTRGQQVTLRCSSQSGHNTVSWYQQALGQGPQFIFQYYREEENGRGNFPPRFSGLQFPNYSSELNVNALELDDSALYLCASSWGADTQYFGPGTRLTVL.

This chain links TRBV6-5 with TRBJ1-1, with 7 nucleotides matching TRBD1. V shed 5 bases and J 6 bases; nucleotides not matched to a gene: 6. The CDR3 loop spans 13 amino acids. Looked up from germline, CDR1 is MNHEY and CDR2 is SVGAGI. CDR3 residues: CASSPDRAAEAFF. The DNA for the CDR3 is TGTGCCAGCAGTCCCGACAGGGCCGCTGAAGCTTTCTTT.

This clone was detected only a few times. The V and J genes are TRBV28 and TRBJ2-3; 9 nucleotides agree with TRBD1. Trimming cost V 8 bases and J 3 bases; bases outside gene matches: 9. CDR1 MDHEN and CDR2 SYDVKM come from the germline V gene. CDR3 size: 15 residues. For the CDR3, the DNA is TGTGCCAGCCACCTCGCGGGACAGGGTACAGATACGCAGTATTTT. Translation gives CASHLAGQGTDTQYF.